The subject of this entry is one TCR beta chain. Its antigen remains unknown. The data were taken from a study of T cell responses to AZD1222 COVID-19 vaccine. Data came from immunoSEQ multiplex PCR; TCRdb stores just in-frame clones and leaves some out. Here the sample spans 150,000 to 200,000 clones, over 75% being singletons. Whole-study results and caveats: Spike-wide coverage was observed for vaccine-associated CD4 TCRs, with dominant responses at 160-218 and 743-854.

With V trimmed by 0 bases and J by 4 bases, 9 bases remained unmatched. The CDR3 has 16 residues. The germline CDR1 and CDR2 sequences are SGHNT and YYREEE (reference sequence). This TCR came from an adult in good health. This rearrangement joins TRBV5-4 to TRBJ1-2; 7 bases are a match to TRBD1. Here the sequenced sample was peripheral blood, taken on day 0 of AZD1222 vaccination. CDR3 sequence (DNA): TGTGCCAGCAGCTTGGGGGACAGTTTGGGGCCCTATGGCTACACCTTC. Translated, it gives CASSLGDSLGPYGYTF.